The rows below give T cell receptor beta chains drawn from one sample of a study of shared clonotypes between healthy human individuals. Clones were sequenced by immunoSEQ multiplex PCR, and TCRdb holds only the in-frame ones, with some missing. This sample has more than 450,000 clones, with 79% found just once. The sequenced material came from PBMCs. The receptors were sampled from a woman between 40 and 55 years old in good health. Some clones in this sample may be carry-over from other donors' samples. The CDR3 runs from the conserved cysteine through the conserved F or W. D genes are given only for firm matches.

D gene: NA
V gene: TRBV5-1
CDR3 protein: CASSDRASGAGTEAFF

D gene: TRBD1
V gene: TRBV30
CDR3 protein: CAWSELTRTGAMGKLFF

D gene: NA
V gene: TRBV6-4
CDR3 protein: CASSVRGANTGELFF

D gene: NA
V gene: TRBV7-7
CDR3 protein: CASSQHDTDTQYF

D gene: TRBD1
V gene: TRBV5-1
CDR3 protein: CASSLNGDSQETQYF

D gene: NA
V gene: TRBV2
CDR3 protein: CASRPTGNNEQFF

D gene: NA
V gene: TRBV10-3
CDR3 protein: CAISESLRETQYF

D gene: NA
V gene: TRBV9
CDR3 protein: CASSLRQYNTEAFF

D gene: TRBD1
V gene: TRBV6-1
CDR3 protein: CASSTGGAGYEQYF

D gene: NA
V gene: TRBV21-1
CDR3 protein: CASSKAPDSFGSEKLFF

D gene: TRBD1
V gene: TRBV28
CDR3 protein: CASSLSPRGDYGYTF

D gene: TRBD1
V gene: TRBV5-5
CDR3 protein: CASSATGDSNYGYTF

D gene: TRBD1
V gene: TRBV27
CDR3 protein: CASSSSGGWITEAFF

D gene: NA
V gene: TRBV7-9
CDR3 protein: CASSPGGGGRPQHF

D gene: TRBD2
V gene: TRBV6-5
CDR3 protein: CASSSLPSGAQETQYF

D gene: NA
V gene: TRBV7-8
CDR3 protein: CASSLASGSYEQYF

D gene: NA
V gene: TRBV10-3
CDR3 protein: CAISTSYEQYF

D gene: TRBD1
V gene: TRBV7-3
CDR3 protein: CASSSDRVGTEAFF

D gene: TRBD2
V gene: TRBV30
CDR3 protein: CAWSGGRTPSPTDTQYF

D gene: NA
V gene: TRBV7-9
CDR3 protein: CASSLAAGTYEQYF

D gene: NA
V gene: TRBV2
CDR3 protein: CASSTTLNYGYTF

D gene: NA
V gene: TRBV7-3
CDR3 protein: CASSFGGAGEAFF

D gene: TRBD2
V gene: TRBV6-1
CDR3 protein: CASPPGGETGELFF

D gene: NA
V gene: TRBV6-6
CDR3 protein: CASSYSRQYTEAFF

D gene: NA
V gene: TRBV2
CDR3 protein: CASSESAVRAFF

D gene: TRBD1
V gene: TRBV28
CDR3 protein: CASIEDRGITEAFF

D gene: NA
V gene: TRBV18
CDR3 protein: CASSPIASTDTQYF

D gene: TRBD2
V gene: TRBV28
CDR3 protein: CASSLVLLAGGYNEQFF

D gene: NA
V gene: TRBV7-8
CDR3 protein: CASSPGLLSNQPQHF

D gene: TRBD1
V gene: TRBV7-8
CDR3 protein: CASSIQGVRTEAFF

D gene: NA
V gene: TRBV30
CDR3 protein: CAWRREGGGDTQYF

D gene: TRBD1
V gene: TRBV2
CDR3 protein: CASTPDRGLSYEQYF

D gene: NA
V gene: TRBV25-1
CDR3 protein: CASSGRGTKSMDEQYF

D gene: NA
V gene: TRBV2
CDR3 protein: CASSDPGGYTF

D gene: NA
V gene: TRBV10-2
CDR3 protein: CASSERGKETQYF

D gene: NA
V gene: TRBV19
CDR3 protein: CASSFLQGPGTTEAFF

D gene: NA
V gene: TRBV18
CDR3 protein: CASSPLADNEQFF

D gene: TRBD1
V gene: TRBV28
CDR3 protein: CASSLSLSGDRVGYTF

D gene: NA
V gene: TRBV5-8
CDR3 protein: CASSLDTGLGYEQYF

D gene: TRBD2
V gene: TRBV6-5
CDR3 protein: CASRVAVAGEQFF

D gene: TRBD1
V gene: TRBV6-6
CDR3 protein: CASSEKTGLYNEQFF

D gene: TRBD2
V gene: TRBV18
CDR3 protein: CASSPPSGSVYSEQFF

D gene: TRBD1
V gene: TRBV11-2
CDR3 protein: CASSLGQGAGPFF

D gene: TRBD2
V gene: TRBV5-1
CDR3 protein: CASSRGTSGSQDTQYF

D gene: NA
V gene: TRBV18
CDR3 protein: CASSQDQETQYF

D gene: NA
V gene: TRBV6-1
CDR3 protein: CASSEASEGGKEAFF

D gene: TRBD1
V gene: TRBV6-1
CDR3 protein: CASILPGQGNYGYTF

D gene: NA
V gene: TRBV5-5
CDR3 protein: CASSQHGSNTEAFF

D gene: TRBD2
V gene: TRBV27
CDR3 protein: CASSLSGLVKQETQYF

D gene: TRBD2
V gene: TRBV7-9
CDR3 protein: CASSLGLAGSYEQYF

D gene: NA
V gene: TRBV15
CDR3 protein: CATSRGAPGPSYEQYF

D gene: NA
V gene: TRBV30
CDR3 protein: CAWNLGWASTHEQYF

D gene: NA
V gene: TRBV5-1
CDR3 protein: CASSSQPHKPELEQFF

D gene: NA
V gene: TRBV5-1
CDR3 protein: CASSLEALRYEQFF

D gene: NA
V gene: TRBV2
CDR3 protein: CASSWGAGNTIYF